This T cell receptor (beta chain) was recovered during a study of blood T cells in healthy people across ages. The V gene lost 5 bases and the J gene lost 6 bases, with 11 bases spanning the gap. The length of the CDR3 is 12 residues. CDR1 KGHSH and CDR2 LQKENI come from the germline V gene. Through a sample-barcoded 5' primer and a J-beta primer mix, a second PCR was run for roughly 6 to 11 cycles. TCRdb analysed the 5' RACE reads with MiXCR anew, one entry per CDR3 protein. Among over 1.5 million distinct CDR3 sequences listed, roughly 50% were seen once. This clonotype came up a few times. The rearrangement links TRBV18 to TRBJ2-7; the D gene is possibly TRBD2 (6 bases). The sequencing input was blood. The sequence came from a woman between 40 and 55 years old in good health. In nucleotides, the CDR3 is TGTGCCAGCTCAGCGGAGGGCGGCGAGCAGTACTTC. Protein product: CASSAEGGEQYF.